The clone carrying this TCR beta chain has only a few counts. The lymph nodes were axillary draining lymph nodes from breast cancer patients. This entry comes from a study of breast tumors, draining lymph nodes, adjacent tissues. TCRdb reanalysed the multiplex PCR reads using MiXCR and keeps one entry per CDR3 protein. In the table there are about 180,000 distinct CDR3 sequences, about 33% of which are singletons. Trimming took off 5 bases at V and 5 bases at J, with 27 bases between the two ends. In germline, CDR1 is SGHAT, CDR2 FQNNGV. This CDR3 comprises 18 residues. This clonotype was obtained from a female donor with breast cancer. Some clones in this sample may be carry-over from other donors' samples. This chain uses TRBV11-2 with TRBJ1-1; D is ambiguous. The sequenced sample was axillary lymph node tissue. CDR3 DNA sequence: TGTGCCAGCAGCCCCCACATAGATAGTATCCCCAACTTAACTGAAGCTTTCTTT. Translating gives CASSPHIDSIPNLTEAFF.